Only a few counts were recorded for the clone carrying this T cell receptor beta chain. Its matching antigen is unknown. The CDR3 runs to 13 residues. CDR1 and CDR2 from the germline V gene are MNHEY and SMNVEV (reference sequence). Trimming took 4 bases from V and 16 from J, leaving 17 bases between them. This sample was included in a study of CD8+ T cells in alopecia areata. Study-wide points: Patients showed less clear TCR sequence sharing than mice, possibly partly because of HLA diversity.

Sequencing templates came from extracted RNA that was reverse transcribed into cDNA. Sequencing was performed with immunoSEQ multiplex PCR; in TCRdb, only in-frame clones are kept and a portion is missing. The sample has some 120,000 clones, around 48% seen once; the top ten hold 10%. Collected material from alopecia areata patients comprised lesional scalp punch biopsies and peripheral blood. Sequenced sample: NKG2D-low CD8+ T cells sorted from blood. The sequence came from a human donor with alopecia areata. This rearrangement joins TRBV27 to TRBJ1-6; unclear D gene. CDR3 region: CASSSPPGSELHF. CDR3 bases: TGTGCCAGCAGTTCCCCACCCGGTTCGGAACTCCACTTT.